The present T cell receptor (beta chain) was sequenced within a study of blood T cell repertoires in COVID-19. This clone was found a few times. Germline V gene lookup returns CDR1 MNHEY and CDR2 SMNVEV (reference sequence). V lost 5 bases and J lost 8, with 21 bases in between. This CDR3 contains 16 residues. Profiling relied on immunoSEQ multiplex PCR, and the TCRdb table lists in-frame clones only, not all of them. The profile shows fewer than 250,000 clones, about 80% of them singletons. Recruitment covered roughly 24 US areas and drew participants whose ages spanned roughly 18 to 100 years. Cohort assignment relied on participant-reported clinical history.

This TCR was recovered from a middle-aged woman who had been exposed to COVID-19. The chain uses TRBV27 and TRBJ1-4; D possibly corresponds to TRBD1 (5 bases). The sequenced sample consisted of PBMCs or T cells enriched from blood (not recorded which). CDR3 sequence: CASSPPPRVEGEKLFF. In DNA form, the CDR3 reads TGTGCCAGCAGTCCCCCCCCCAGGGTAGAAGGGGAAAAACTGTTTTTT.